This TCR beta chain is drawn from a study of spatial heterogeneity in lung cancer. Study information: The count of detected beta-chain sequences consistently exceeded that of alpha-chain sequences. Study-level results: Mutation counts in tumors were tracked by counts of expanded intratumoral alpha and beta TCRs. Coverage estimated for tumor T cells reached 5.5% to 8.5% for alpha chains and about 13% for beta chains.

Comment on this clonotype: Antigen specificity is unknown. A library made for alpha chains picked up this beta chain off target, so its size means little.

The germline CDR1 and CDR2 sequences are DFQATT and SNEGSKA (reference sequence). This CDR3 has 13 amino acids. Trimming cost V 6 bases and J 0 bases, with 9 bases left between them. All TCR cDNA molecules were individually tagged with a unique molecular identifier. TCRdb re-called the 5' RACE reads through MiXCR, storing one row per CDR3 protein. The repertoire holds some 9,800 distinct CDR3 sequences, with about 53% as singletons. Time point given: sample taken at primary tumor resection. No cells were sorted before sequencing. The whole RNA sequenced was extracted from tumor, nontumor lung or frozen PBMC.

V is TRBV20-1 and J is TRBJ1-5; D is possibly TRBD1 (5 bases). The sequence was collected from a female donor with early-stage non-small cell lung cancer. Sequenced here: lung tumor tissue, sampled at surgery. The DNA for the CDR3 is TGCAGTGCATTGGGGCATAGCAATCAGCCCCAGCATTTT. Its protein is CSALGHSNQPQHF.